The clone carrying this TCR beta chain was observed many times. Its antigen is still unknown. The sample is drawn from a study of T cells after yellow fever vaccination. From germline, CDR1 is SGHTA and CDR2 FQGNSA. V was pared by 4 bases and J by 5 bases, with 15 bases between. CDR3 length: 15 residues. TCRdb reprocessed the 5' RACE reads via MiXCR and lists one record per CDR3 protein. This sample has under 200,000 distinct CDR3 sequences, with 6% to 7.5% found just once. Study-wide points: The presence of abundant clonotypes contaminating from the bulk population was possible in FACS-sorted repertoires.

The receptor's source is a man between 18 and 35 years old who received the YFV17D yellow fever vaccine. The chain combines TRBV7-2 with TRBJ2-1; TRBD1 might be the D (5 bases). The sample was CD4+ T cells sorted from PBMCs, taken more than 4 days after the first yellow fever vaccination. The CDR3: CASSWVGVPHNEQFF. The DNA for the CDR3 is TGTGCCAGCAGCTGGGTAGGGGTTCCCCACAATGAGCAGTTCTTC. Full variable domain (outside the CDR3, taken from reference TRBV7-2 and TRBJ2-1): GAGVSQSPSNKVTEKGKDVELRCDPISGHTALYWYRQSLGQGLEFLIYFQGNSAPDKSGLPSDRFSAERTGGSVSTLTIQRTQQEDSAVYLCASSWVGVPHNEQFFGPGTRLTVL.